This is a list of T cell receptor beta chains from one sample in a study of cytomegalovirus exposure and HLA in healthy donors. Profiling relied on immunoSEQ multiplex PCR, and the TCRdb table lists in-frame clones only, not all of them. Of more than 95,000 clones in the sample, around 70% were seen once. The sample was PBMCs. The receptors stem from a woman aged 18-29 years in good health and CMV-seronegative. CDR3s include the opening cysteine and the closing phenylalanine or tryptophan. A D gene is named only where the DNA matches it firmly. Part of the rows lack a size; the others show once, few, many or a class for expanded clones.

j_gene: TRBJ2-1
d_gene: -
abundance: -
v_gene: TRBV4-1
CDR3nt: TGCGCCAGCAGCCTGCTAGGGGGGGCCTACAATGAGCAGTTCTTC
CDR3aa: CASSLLGGAYNEQFF

j_gene: TRBJ1-2
d_gene: -
abundance: -
v_gene: TRBV5-6
CDR3nt: TGTGCCAGCAGCACAGGTTATGGCTACACCTTC
CDR3aa: CASSTGYGYTF

j_gene: TRBJ2-1
d_gene: -
abundance: -
v_gene: TRBV5-4
CDR3nt: TGTGCCAGCAGCTTGGGGTCGACTTCAAATGAGCAGTTCTTC
CDR3aa: CASSLGSTSNEQFF

j_gene: TRBJ2-5
d_gene: TRBD2
abundance: few
v_gene: TRBV2
CDR3nt: TGTGCCAGCAGTAGGAGCGGGGGGCGCCAAGAGACCCAGTACTTC
CDR3aa: CASSRSGGRQETQYF

j_gene: TRBJ2-7
d_gene: -
abundance: -
v_gene: TRBV9
CDR3nt: TGTGCCAGCAGCCCAAGCTCAGACTATACCTACGAGCAGTACTTC
CDR3aa: CASSPSSDYTYEQYF

j_gene: TRBJ1-2
d_gene: -
abundance: few
v_gene: TRBV6-5
CDR3nt: TGTGCCAGCAGTTTCGACAGGAAAGGCTACACCTTC
CDR3aa: CASSFDRKGYTF

j_gene: TRBJ2-1
d_gene: TRBD1
abundance: -
v_gene: TRBV5-1
CDR3nt: TGCGCCAGCAGCGCGGGACAGGGGGCTGGGAGTGAGCAGTTCTTC
CDR3aa: CASSAGQGAGSEQFF

j_gene: TRBJ2-7
d_gene: TRBD1
abundance: -
v_gene: TRBV5-4
CDR3nt: TGTGCCAGCAGCTTCACGAGGACAGGGGAAATCTACGAGCAGTACTTC
CDR3aa: CASSFTRTGEIYEQYF

j_gene: TRBJ1-2
d_gene: -
abundance: -
v_gene: TRBV7-9
CDR3nt: TGTGCCAGCAGCTCTGATCAGGGCTATGGCTACACCTTC
CDR3aa: CASSSDQGYGYTF

j_gene: TRBJ1-5
d_gene: TRBD1
abundance: -
v_gene: TRBV4-1
CDR3nt: TGCGCCAGCAGCCAAGTGGGGACAGGGCCTCAGCCCCAGCATTTT
CDR3aa: CASSQVGTGPQPQHF

j_gene: TRBJ1-4
d_gene: -
abundance: once
v_gene: TRBV7-2
CDR3nt: TGTGCCAGCAGCTTGAACTCTAATGAAAAACTGTTTTTT
CDR3aa: CASSLNSNEKLFF

j_gene: TRBJ2-1
d_gene: TRBD2
abundance: -
v_gene: TRBV9
CDR3nt: TGTGCCAGCAGCGTCACCGGGGGGACTAGCGGGAGTGAGCAGTTCTTC
CDR3aa: CASSVTGGTSGSEQFF

j_gene: TRBJ2-7
d_gene: TRBD2
abundance: -
v_gene: TRBV6-5
CDR3nt: TGTGCCAGCAGTTACTCTGGACTAGCGGGAGCTTACGAGCAGTACTTC
CDR3aa: CASSYSGLAGAYEQYF

j_gene: TRBJ1-4
d_gene: -
abundance: -
v_gene: TRBV14
CDR3nt: TGTGCCAGCAGCCAAGTTTGGGGGGAGAATGAAAAACTGTTTTTT
CDR3aa: CASSQVWGENEKLFF

j_gene: TRBJ2-7
d_gene: TRBD1
abundance: -
v_gene: TRBV7-9
CDR3nt: TGTGCCAGCAGCGGTATGGACAGGCCTATCTACGAGCAGTACTTC
CDR3aa: CASSGMDRPIYEQYF

j_gene: TRBJ2-1
d_gene: -
abundance: -
v_gene: TRBV7-2
CDR3nt: TGTGCCAGCAGCGTACAGGCTCAGGGGACAAACAATGAGCAGTTCTTC
CDR3aa: CASSVQAQGTNNEQFF

j_gene: TRBJ2-3
d_gene: -
abundance: -
v_gene: TRBV9
CDR3nt: TGTGCCAGCACTTTGGGGCTAGCGTTCCCAGACGTCACGCAGTATTTT
CDR3aa: CASTLGLAFPDVTQYF

j_gene: TRBJ2-7
d_gene: TRBD1
abundance: -
v_gene: TRBV10-2
CDR3nt: TGCGCCAGCAGTGGGGGACAGAGAACCTACGAGCAGTACTTC
CDR3aa: CASSGGQRTYEQYF

j_gene: TRBJ2-5
d_gene: TRBD2
abundance: few
v_gene: TRBV13
CDR3nt: TGTGCCAGCAGCTTACGGACTAGCGGGTACCAAGAGACCCAGTACTTC
CDR3aa: CASSLRTSGYQETQYF

j_gene: TRBJ1-2
d_gene: -
abundance: -
v_gene: TRBV6-1
CDR3nt: TGTGCCAGCAGTGAAGAAGCGGGGAACTATGGCTACACCTTC
CDR3aa: CASSEEAGNYGYTF

j_gene: TRBJ2-2
d_gene: TRBD1
abundance: -
v_gene: TRBV7-7
CDR3nt: TGTGCTAGCAGCCGACAGGGTGGGAACACCGGGGAGCTGTTTTTT
CDR3aa: CASSRQGGNTGELFF

j_gene: TRBJ1-5
d_gene: -
abundance: -
v_gene: TRBV15
CDR3nt: TGTGCCACCAGCAGAGATCAATCTATGGCTCGGGCCCAGCATTTT
CDR3aa: CATSRDQSMARAQHF

j_gene: TRBJ1-2
d_gene: TRBD1
abundance: -
v_gene: TRBV5-6
CDR3nt: TGTGCCAGCAGCGGCAAAGGGGGCCACACCTTC
CDR3aa: CASSGKGGHTF

j_gene: TRBJ2-7
d_gene: -
abundance: -
v_gene: TRBV30
CDR3nt: TGTGCCTGGAGTGTACCGCGGTACTCCTACGAGCAGTACTTC
CDR3aa: CAWSVPRYSYEQYF

j_gene: TRBJ2-3
d_gene: -
abundance: -
v_gene: TRBV7-9
CDR3nt: TGTGCCAGCAGCCCGAGCGGCTTAAGCACAGATACGCAGTATTTT
CDR3aa: CASSPSGLSTDTQYF

j_gene: TRBJ1-5
d_gene: -
abundance: -
v_gene: TRBV10-3
CDR3nt: TGTGCCACCAACCCGGGGGGGGGCAATCAGCCCCAGCATTTT
CDR3aa: CATNPGGGNQPQHF